This record looks at one TCR beta chain sequence and its context. Ophthalmopathy patients had moderate-to-severe active disease, CAS ≥3, NOSPECS ≥4, and disease duration under 3 months. Isolation of PBMCs was performed on around 9.8 ml fresh peripheral blood. Trimming stripped 1 base from V and 6 bases from J, with 12 bases between. The CDR3 covers 14 residues. CDR1 SEHNR and CDR2 FQNEAQ come from the germline V gene (reference sequence). Amplification of TCR beta CDR3 regions was performed using RNA transcripts as template. Initially, a first-round RT-PCR of the TCR CDR3 employed the HTBI primer set. TCRdb analysed the multiplex PCR reads with MiXCR anew, one entry per CDR3 protein. This sample carries roughly 560,000 distinct CDR3 sequences, under 15% of them seen once, and the ten largest clones take around 4.5%. The record originates from a study of T cells in Graves' hyperthyroidism and ophthalmopathy. Looking at the study overall: Staff took peripheral blood when the initial diagnosis was made, before any treatment began.

The V gene is TRBV7-9, the J gene TRBJ1-2; D uncertain. Sequenced input: blood. The clonotype comes from a woman between 35 and 50 years old with Graves' ophthalmopathy. CDR3 protein: CASSLGADPDGYTF. CDR3 nucleotides: TGTGCCAGCAGCTTAGGGGCAGATCCTGATGGCTACACCTTC.